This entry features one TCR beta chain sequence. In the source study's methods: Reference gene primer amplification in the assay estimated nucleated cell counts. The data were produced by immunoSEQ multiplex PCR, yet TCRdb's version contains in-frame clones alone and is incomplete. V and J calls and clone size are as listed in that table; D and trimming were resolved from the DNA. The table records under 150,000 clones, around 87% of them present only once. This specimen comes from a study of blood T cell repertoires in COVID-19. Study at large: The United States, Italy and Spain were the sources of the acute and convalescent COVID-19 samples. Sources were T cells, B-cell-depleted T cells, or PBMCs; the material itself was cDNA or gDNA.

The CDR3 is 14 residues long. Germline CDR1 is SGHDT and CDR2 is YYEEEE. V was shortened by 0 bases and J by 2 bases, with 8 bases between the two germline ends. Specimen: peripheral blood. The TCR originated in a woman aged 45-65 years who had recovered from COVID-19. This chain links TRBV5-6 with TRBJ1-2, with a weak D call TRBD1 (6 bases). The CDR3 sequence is CASSLGGHNYGYTF. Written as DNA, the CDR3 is TGTGCCAGCAGCTTGGGGGGACACAACTATGGCTACACCTTC.